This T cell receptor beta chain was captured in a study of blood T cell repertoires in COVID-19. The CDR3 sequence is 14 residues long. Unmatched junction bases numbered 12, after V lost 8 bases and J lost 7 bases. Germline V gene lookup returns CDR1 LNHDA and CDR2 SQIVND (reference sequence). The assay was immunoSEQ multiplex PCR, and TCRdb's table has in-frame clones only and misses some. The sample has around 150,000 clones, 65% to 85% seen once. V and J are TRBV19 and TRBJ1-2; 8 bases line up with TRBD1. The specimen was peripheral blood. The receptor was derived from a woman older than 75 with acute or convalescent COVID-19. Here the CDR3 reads CASGSRDRRFGYTF. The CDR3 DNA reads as TGTGCCAGTGGGAGCCGGGACAGGCGCTTTGGCTACACCTTC.